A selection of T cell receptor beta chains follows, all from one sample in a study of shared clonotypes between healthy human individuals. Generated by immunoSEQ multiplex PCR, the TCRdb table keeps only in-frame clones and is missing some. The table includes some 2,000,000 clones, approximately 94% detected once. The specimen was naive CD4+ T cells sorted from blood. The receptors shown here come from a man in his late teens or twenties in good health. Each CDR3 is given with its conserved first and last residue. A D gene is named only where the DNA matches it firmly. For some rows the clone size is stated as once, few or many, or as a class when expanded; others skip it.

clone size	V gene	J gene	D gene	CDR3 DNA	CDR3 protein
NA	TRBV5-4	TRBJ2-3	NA	TGTGCCAGCAAAAAAAATCCAGGGCCTTCTAGCACAGATACGCAGTATTTT	CASKKNPGPSSTDTQYF
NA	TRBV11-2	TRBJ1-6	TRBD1	TGTGCCAGCAGCTTGTCCGGGGACAGCCTTCCGGGGAATTCACCCCTCCACTTT	CASSLSGDSLPGNSPLHF
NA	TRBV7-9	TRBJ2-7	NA	TGTGCCAGCAGCTTAGGACGTAGCTACTCTGGAGAGCAGTACTTC	CASSLGRSYSGEQYF
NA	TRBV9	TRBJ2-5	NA	TGTGCCAGCAGCGGCGGACCAATGGAGACCCAGTACTTC	CASSGGPMETQYF
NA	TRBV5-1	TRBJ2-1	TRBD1	TGCGCCAGCAGCCTAGGACAGGGAAACAATGAGCAGTTCTTC	CASSLGQGNNEQFF
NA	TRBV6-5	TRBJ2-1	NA	TGTGCCAGCAGCCCACTAGGACCCTACAATGAGCAGTTCTTC	CASSPLGPYNEQFF
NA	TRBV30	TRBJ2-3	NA	TGTGCCTGGACCAGTTCCGCAGATACGCAGTATTTT	CAWTSSADTQYF
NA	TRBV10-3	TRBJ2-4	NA	TGTGCCATCAGTGAGGGGGATTCAAACATTCAGTACTTC	CAISEGDSNIQYF
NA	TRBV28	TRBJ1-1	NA	TGTGCCAGCGACGAAGCCGGGGGTCAAGCTTTCTTT	CASDEAGGQAFF
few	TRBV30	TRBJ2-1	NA	TGTGCCTTGATAGCCACTAGGGGGAGAGGGAATGAGCAGTTCTTC	CALIATRGRGNEQFF
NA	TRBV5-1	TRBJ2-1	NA	TGCGCCAGCAGCTTGGATCCCCCGTCTACTGAGCAGTTCTTC	CASSLDPPSTEQFF
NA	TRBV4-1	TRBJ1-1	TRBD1	TGCGCCAGCAGCCAAGTTGGGACAGGGCGGGCTTTCTTT	CASSQVGTGRAFF
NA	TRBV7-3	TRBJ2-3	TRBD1	TGTGCCAGCAGCTTAAGACAGGGCCCAGATACGCAGTATTTT	CASSLRQGPDTQYF
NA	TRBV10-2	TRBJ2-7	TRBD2	TGCGCCAGCAGTAGCGGGGCGAACTACGAGCAGTACTTC	CASSSGANYEQYF
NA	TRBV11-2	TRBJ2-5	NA	TGTGCCAGCAGCTTGACAGTCACACAAGAGACCCAGTACTTC	CASSLTVTQETQYF
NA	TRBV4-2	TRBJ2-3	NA	TGTGCCAGCAGCCAGGAACAGGGAGTTAAAGATACGCAGTATTTT	CASSQEQGVKDTQYF
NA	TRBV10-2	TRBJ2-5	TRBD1	TGCGCCAGCAGAGTTAGGGACAGGGCAGGGGAGACCCAGTACTTC	CASRVRDRAGETQYF
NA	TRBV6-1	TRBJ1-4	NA	TGTGCCAGCAGTGAAAGGGAGGGGGGTTTTTATGAAAAACTGTTTTTT	CASSEREGGFYEKLFF
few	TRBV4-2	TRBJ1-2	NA	TGTGCCAGCAGCCTCCTGACCGACTATGGCTACACCTTC	CASSLLTDYGYTF
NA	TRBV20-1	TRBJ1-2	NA	TGCAGTGCTAGCTCCCAGGGCTACACCTTC	CSASSQGYTF
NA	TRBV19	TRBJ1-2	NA	TGTGCCAGTAGTATTGTGGGGACGGTAGAAAACTATGGCTACACCTTC	CASSIVGTVENYGYTF